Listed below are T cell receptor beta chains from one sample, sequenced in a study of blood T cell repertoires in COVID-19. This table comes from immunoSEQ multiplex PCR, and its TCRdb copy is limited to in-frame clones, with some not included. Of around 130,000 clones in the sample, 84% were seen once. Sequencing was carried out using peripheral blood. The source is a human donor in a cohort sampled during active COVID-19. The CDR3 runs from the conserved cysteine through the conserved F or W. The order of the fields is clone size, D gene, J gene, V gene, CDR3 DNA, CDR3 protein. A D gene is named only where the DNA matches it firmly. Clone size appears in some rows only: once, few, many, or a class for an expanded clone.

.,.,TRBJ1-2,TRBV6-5,TGTGCCAGCAGTTACGGGCAGGGTAATAACTATGGCTACACCTTC,CASSYGQGNNYGYTF
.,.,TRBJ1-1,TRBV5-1,TGCGCCAGCAGCTTGGAGGGGGAGTTGAACACTGAAGCTTTCTTT,CASSLEGELNTEAFF
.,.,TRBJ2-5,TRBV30,TGTGCCTGGGCCCCACGCGGCGAGACCCAGTACTTC,CAWAPRGETQYF
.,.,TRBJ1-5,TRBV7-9,TGTGCCAGCAGCCAAGGAGAGGCTAATCAGCCCCAGCATTTT,CASSQGEANQPQHF
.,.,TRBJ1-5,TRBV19,TGTGCCAGTAGTTTGGGGGGGGACAATCAGCCCCAGCATTTT,CASSLGGDNQPQHF
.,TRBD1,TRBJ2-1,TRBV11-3,TGTGCCAGCAGCCGACAGGGCCGAGGAACCTACAATGAGCAGTTCTTC,CASSRQGRGTYNEQFF
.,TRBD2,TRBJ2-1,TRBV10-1,TGCGCCAGCAGTAGGACTAGCGGGGGGGCAGGGGAGCAGTTCTTC,CASSRTSGGAGEQFF
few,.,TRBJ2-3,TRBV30,TGTGCCTGGAGCCTGCTGACTCAACGCCTCACAGATACGCAGTATTTT,CAWSLLTQRLTDTQYF
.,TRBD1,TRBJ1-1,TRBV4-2,TGTGCCAGCAGCCAAACGGGGACAGGGGAGATAGCTTTCTTT,CASSQTGTGEIAFF
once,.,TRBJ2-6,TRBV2,TGTGCCAGCAGTGAGTACTCTGGGGCCAACGTCCTGACTTTC,CASSEYSGANVLTF
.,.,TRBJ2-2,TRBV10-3,TGTGCCATCAGTCACAGGGAAGGACAGACGAACACCGGGGAGCTGTTTTTT,CAISHREGQTNTGELFF
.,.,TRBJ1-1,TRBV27,TGTGCCAGCAGTTTATGGGGGGAGAACACTGAAGCTTTCTTT,CASSLWGENTEAFF
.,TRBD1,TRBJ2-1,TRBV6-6,TGTGCCAGCAGGGGGGGACAGGGGATACACAATGAGCAGTTCTTC,CASRGGQGIHNEQFF
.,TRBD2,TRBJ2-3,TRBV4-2,TGTGCCAGCAGCCAAGCGGCGGGGGGCACAGATACGCAGTATTTT,CASSQAAGGTDTQYF
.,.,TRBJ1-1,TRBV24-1,TGTGCCACCAGTGACAGACAGGACACGACTGAAGCTTTCTTT,CATSDRQDTTEAFF
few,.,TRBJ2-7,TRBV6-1,TGTGCCAGCAGTGAGTTAAGGGAGGCAGGGATCGAGCAGTACTTC,CASSELREAGIEQYF
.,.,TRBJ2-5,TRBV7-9,TGTGCCAGCAGCCACAGGGAGACCCAGTACTTC,CASSHRETQYF
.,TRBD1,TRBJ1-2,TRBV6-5,TGTGCCAGCAGTTACGGCAGGGGGACCTATGGCTACACCTTC,CASSYGRGTYGYTF
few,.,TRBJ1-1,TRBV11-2,TGTGCCAGCAGCATTTTACAGAACACTGAAGCTTTCTTT,CASSILQNTEAFF
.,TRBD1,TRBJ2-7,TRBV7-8,TGTGCCAGCAGCTCCGGGACAGCGTTAACCTACGAGCAGTACTTC,CASSSGTALTYEQYF
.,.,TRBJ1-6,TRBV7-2,TGTGCCAGCAGCTTATTTTACAGGGTGTCTTCACCCCTCCACTTT,CASSLFYRVSSPLHF
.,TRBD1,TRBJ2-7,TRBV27,TGTGCCGGCGACGGACAGGGGGGAGACGAGCAGTACTTC,CAGDGQGGDEQYF
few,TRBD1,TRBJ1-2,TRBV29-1,TGCAGCGTCGACAGGGGTCGCCTCTATGGCTACACCTTC,CSVDRGRLYGYTF
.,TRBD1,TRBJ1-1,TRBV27,TGTGCCAGCAGTTTATTCAGGGGGACTGAAGCTTTCTTT,CASSLFRGTEAFF